This TCR beta chain was recovered during a study of neurological immune-mediated disorders. Study-level points and caveats: The multiple sclerosis repertoire cluster was not associated with any clinical or MRI feature.

TCRdb reprocessed the 5' RACE reads with MiXCR, giving one entry per CDR3 protein. In the table there are 50,000 to 80,000 distinct CDR3 sequences, roughly 4.3% of which are singletons. A note on this clonotype: Its antigen is not known. Since a much larger clone is just one base distant, this may be a read error.

The germline V gene has CDR1 SQVTM and CDR2 ANQGSEA. The CDR3 extends over 10 amino acids. V was pared by 4 bases and J by 4 bases, with 4 bases between. Sequencing was carried out using PBMCs. The sequence was collected from a man under 40 with multiple sclerosis. The chain links TRBV29-1 to TRBJ1-1; D call uncertain. CDR3 in amino acids: CSVGVTEAFF. The CDR3 DNA follows: TGCAGCGTTGGGGTCACTGAAGCTTTCTTT. Full variable domain (remainder filled in from reference TRBV29-1 and TRBJ1-1): SAVISQKPSRDICQRGTSLTIQCQVDSQVTMMFWYRQQPGQSLTLIATANQGSEATYESGFVIDKFPISRPNLTFSTLTVSNMSPEDSSIYLCSVGVTEAFFGQGTRLTVV.